The rows below give T cell receptor beta chains drawn from one sample of a study of CD8 T cells in Susac syndrome. TCRdb redid the calling of the immunoSEQ multiplex PCR reads with MiXCR, one entry per CDR3 protein. This table has 180,000 or so distinct CDR3 sequences, about 95% appearing once. The source material was CD4+ T cells from PBMCs. These receptors were taken from a human donor in good health. Both conserved end residues are part of each CDR3. D genes are given only for firm matches. Clone size appears in some rows only: once, few, many, or a class for an expanded clone.

J	length	V	size	D	DNA	CDR3
TRBJ1-1	11	TRBV5-1	.	.	TGCGCCAGCAGCGCCACAGGTGAAGCTTTCTTT	CASSATGEAFF
TRBJ1-2	15	TRBV12-3/TRBV12-4	.	.	TGTGCCAGCAGTTTAAGTTCGGGGGGCGTCTATGGCTACACCTTC	CASSLSSGGVYGYTF
TRBJ2-1	15	TRBV5-1	.	.	TGCGCCAGCAGCTCTGTAGGGGGTTCCTACAATGAGCAGTTCTTC	CASSSVGGSYNEQFF
TRBJ1-5	15	TRBV5-1	.	TRBD1	TGCGCCAGCAGCTTGGGCAGGGGGAAAAATCAGCCCCAGCATTTT	CASSLGRGKNQPQHF
TRBJ2-7	15	TRBV20-1	.	TRBD1	TGCAGTGCTAGAGACGACAGGGCGAGCTCCTACGAGCAGTACTTC	CSARDDRASSYEQYF
TRBJ2-6	14	TRBV9	.	.	TGTGCCAGCAGCGTAGCCTCTGGGGCCAACGTCCTGACTTTC	CASSVASGANVLTF
TRBJ2-7	15	TRBV20-1	.	.	TGCAGTGCTAGAGATAGCCGACGGGGGAGGTACGAGCAGTACTTC	CSARDSRRGRYEQYF
TRBJ1-4	15	TRBV4-1	few	.	TGCGCCAGCAGCCGCCGGGACGGACAAAATGAAAAACTGTTTTTT	CASSRRDGQNEKLFF
TRBJ2-5	12	TRBV14	.	.	TGTGCCAGCAGACCGCCCGGAGGGACCCAGTACTTC	CASRPPGGTQYF
TRBJ1-2	12	TRBV6-5	.	.	TGTGCCAGCAGTTACGGGAACTATGGCTACACCTTC	CASSYGNYGYTF
TRBJ1-1	15	TRBV29-1	.	.	TGCAGCGTCTCTCCCAGGAAAGAGAGTCTCGCTGAAGCTTTCTTT	CSVSPRKESLAEAFF
TRBJ1-6	12	TRBV20-1	.	.	TGCAGTGCTAGAGATGGGGGATCACCCCTCCACTTT	CSARDGGSPLHF
TRBJ1-1	12	TRBV29-1	.	TRBD1	TGCAGCGCATACAGGGGTTCCACTGAAGCTTTCTTT	CSAYRGSTEAFF
TRBJ2-7	16	TRBV7-2	.	TRBD2	TGTGCCAGCAGCTTAGTTCCTAGCGGGGCAAACTACGAGCAGTACTTC	CASSLVPSGANYEQYF
TRBJ2-6	15	TRBV7-2	.	.	TGTGCCAGCAGCGCCCCTCCGGGGGGGGCCAACGTCCTGACTTTC	CASSAPPGGANVLTF
TRBJ2-5	15	TRBV5-1	.	TRBD1	TGCGCCAGCAGCTTGGACGGGACAGGGACTGAGACCCAGTACTTC	CASSLDGTGTETQYF
TRBJ2-5	16	TRBV23-1	.	TRBD2	TGCGCCAGCAGTCAGGGGCGACTAGCTGTGGGGGAGACCCAGTACTTC	CASSQGRLAVGETQYF
TRBJ2-5	15	TRBV3-1	once	TRBD1	TGTGCCAGCAGCCAAGGACAGGGGGTCGGAGAGACCCAGTACTTC	CASSQGQGVGETQYF
TRBJ2-2	17	TRBV5-6	.	TRBD2	TGTGCCAGCAGCCGGGGGGTTCGGCTAGCGGACACCGGGGAGCTGTTTTTT	CASSRGVRLADTGELFF
TRBJ2-5	13	TRBV15	once	.	TGTGCCACCAGCAAGACAGTGCAAGAGACCCAGTACTTC	CATSKTVQETQYF
TRBJ2-7	14	TRBV7-2	.	TRBD2	TGTGCCAGCAGCTACGGACTAGCGGGGGACGAGCAGTACTTC	CASSYGLAGDEQYF
TRBJ1-5	17	TRBV20-1	.	TRBD1	TGCAGTGCTAGCCTAGGACAGGGAGGACACAGCAATCAGCCCCAGCATTTT	CSASLGQGGHSNQPQHF
TRBJ2-5	16	TRBV4-2	.	.	TGTGCCAGCAGCCAAGAAGGACTGGGATGGTCGGAGACCCAGTACTTC	CASSQEGLGWSETQYF
TRBJ1-2	15	TRBV20-1	.	.	TGCAGTGCCCCACCCGCGGCAGCGTCTAACTATGGCTACACCTTC	CSAPPAAASNYGYTF
TRBJ2-6	14	TRBV3-1	.	.	TGTGCCAGCAGCCACAATTCTGGGGCCAACGTCCTGACTTTC	CASSHNSGANVLTF
TRBJ2-5	15	TRBV4-2	.	.	TGTGCCAGCAGCCCGATTGGGGGGGACACCGAGACCCAGTACTTC	CASSPIGGDTETQYF
TRBJ1-2	11	TRBV30	.	.	TGTGCCTGGAGTGCTGTTGGCGACTACACCTTC	CAWSAVGDYTF
TRBJ2-3	15	TRBV6-4	.	.	TGTGCCAGCAGCCCTCTCGGGGGCAGCACAGATACGCAGTATTTT	CASSPLGGSTDTQYF
TRBJ2-1	15	TRBV9	.	.	TGTGCCAGCAGCGTAAGCTCCGGGGGATACAATGAGCAGTTCTTC	CASSVSSGGYNEQFF
TRBJ1-1	11	TRBV2	.	TRBD1	TGTGCCAGCAGCAGACAGGGACAAGCTTTCTTT	CASSRQGQAFF
TRBJ2-5	11	TRBV2	.	.	TGTGCCAGCAAGGTAGATGAGACCCAGTACTTC	CASKVDETQYF
TRBJ1-2	15	TRBV18	.	TRBD1	TGTGCCAGCTCACCCTCGACAGGGTCCAACTATGGCTACACCTTC	CASSPSTGSNYGYTF
TRBJ2-3	11	TRBV20-1	few	.	TGCAGTGCTCCGGCGGGGGATACGCAGTATTTT	CSAPAGDTQYF
TRBJ2-5	14	TRBV20-1	.	TRBD2	TGCAGTGCTCCCGGGACTAGCGGTCGGGAGACCCAGTACTTC	CSAPGTSGRETQYF
TRBJ1-1	13	TRBV2	.	.	TGTGCCAGCACGACGACCGCGGTGGGAGAAGCTTTCTTT	CASTTTAVGEAFF
TRBJ2-7	14	TRBV14	.	TRBD2	TGTGCCAGCAGTAAACGGACTAGCGACTACGAGCAGTACTTC	CASSKRTSDYEQYF